This T cell receptor beta chain was retrieved from a study of CXCR3-negative and CXCR3-positive naive CD8 T cells. Study-level findings and limits: Comparably high diversity was seen in both naive subsets, and much lower diversity in memory CD8+ cells.

The germline gives CDR1 DFQATT, CDR2 SNEGSKA (reference sequence). CDR3 length: 12 residues. All TRB cDNA libraries came from 5' RACE performed with UMI labels. TCRdb reprocessed the 5' RACE reads, with one entry per CDR3 protein and no DNA. The sample has thousands of distinct CDR3 sequences, and its top ten clones hold approximately 2%. Details on this clonotype: The target antigen is unknown.

This chain joins TRBV20-1 and TRBJ1-1; TCRdb outputs TRBD1, but without DNA this stays unchecked. This sequence was found in a human donor in good health. Some clones in this sample may be carry-over from other donors' samples. Sequenced: naive CXCR3- CD8+ T cells from blood. Subset reported: CD45RO-CCR7+CD27+CD95- naive CD8+ T cells lacking CXCR3 (TNR3-). CDR3 region: CSGSGMNTEAFF.